A selection of T cell receptor beta chains follows, all from one sample in a study of blood T cell repertoires in COVID-19. The assay was immunoSEQ multiplex PCR, and TCRdb's table has in-frame clones only and misses some. The table lists fewer than 250,000 clones, about 89% of them singletons. The specimen sequenced was peripheral blood. The receptor source for this set is a woman aged 55-70 years who had recovered from COVID-19. CDR3s include the opening cysteine and the closing phenylalanine or tryptophan. The D gene is left open where the match is weak. Where a row states a size, it is once, few, many or the class of an expanded clone; other rows omit it.

size	V	D	J	DNA	CDR3
many	TRBV6-5	-	TRBJ2-1	TGTGCCAGCAGTTACCCACAAATGGGGCCTAGAAATGAGCAGTTCTTC	CASSYPQMGPRNEQFF
-	TRBV28	-	TRBJ1-3	TGTGCCAGCCTTCGGGGTCATTATGGAAACACCATATATTTT	CASLRGHYGNTIYF
-	TRBV10-3	TRBD1	TRBJ2-4	TGTGCCATCAGTGAGAGGGGGACAGGGGAGGTAGGAGCCAAAAACATTCAGTACTTC	CAISERGTGEVGAKNIQYF
-	TRBV4-2	-	TRBJ2-7	TGTGCCAGCAGCCCAACCCTGGGCGCCTACGAGCAGTACTTC	CASSPTLGAYEQYF
-	TRBV7-2	-	TRBJ1-3	TGTGCCAGCAGCCGTGAACCGGGACATCGCTCTGGAAACACCATATATTTT	CASSREPGHRSGNTIYF
-	TRBV11-3	TRBD1	TRBJ2-2	TGTGCCAGCAGCTCGAAGGGGGCAAACACCGGGGAGCTGTTTTTT	CASSSKGANTGELFF
-	TRBV12-5	-	TRBJ1-1	TGTGCTAGTGGTTTGGGCATGGAGGGCGGAAGAAACACTGAAGCTTTCTTT	CASGLGMEGGRNTEAFF
-	TRBV5-4	-	TRBJ2-5	TGTGCCAGCAGCCCCCAGCCACAGGGAGAAGAGACCCAGTACTTC	CASSPQPQGEETQYF
-	TRBV6-2/TRBV6-3	-	TRBJ1-1	TGTGCCAGCAGTTCGCTCCGCGGTTTTGGTGAAGCTTTCTTT	CASSSLRGFGEAFF
few	TRBV11-2	TRBD1	TRBJ1-5	TGTGCCAGCAGCGTGGACAGGCTCAATCAGCCCCAGCATTTT	CASSVDRLNQPQHF
-	TRBV6-5	-	TRBJ1-1	TGTGCCAGCAGCGCCGGACAGAACACTGAAGCTTTCTTT	CASSAGQNTEAFF
-	TRBV4-1	-	TRBJ2-3	TGCGCCAGCAGCCAGTTGTCGGGTTTCGGTACAGATACGCAGTATTTT	CASSQLSGFGTDTQYF
-	TRBV6-5	-	TRBJ1-2	TGTGCCAGCAAAGGGTTGAAACAGGGAGACTATGGCTACACCTTC	CASKGLKQGDYGYTF
-	TRBV7-2	-	TRBJ2-5	TGTGCCAGCAGCCTCCTCCTGGACCGGCGGGGCACCCAGTACTTC	CASSLLLDRRGTQYF
-	TRBV7-6	TRBD1	TRBJ1-6	TGTGCCAGCAGCATAGACTCCGGGACAGGGAATTCACCCCTCCACTTT	CASSIDSGTGNSPLHF
-	TRBV28	-	TRBJ1-5	TGTGCCAGCGTGCGGCAGAGCAATCAGCCCCAGCATTTT	CASVRQSNQPQHF
once	TRBV27	-	TRBJ2-7	TGTGCCAGCAGTTCCGGACAGCACTACGAGCAGTACTTC	CASSSGQHYEQYF
-	TRBV14	-	TRBJ1-6	TGTGCCAGCAGCCAGCAGTTCAGTCAGTCACCCCTCCACTTT	CASSQQFSQSPLHF
-	TRBV6-5	-	TRBJ2-5	TGTGCCAGCAGGCGGGGCCTGGAGACCCAGTACTTC	CASRRGLETQYF
-	TRBV7-2	TRBD2	TRBJ2-1	TGTGCCAGCAGCAAACCGGGACTAGCGGGGAATGAGCAGTTCTTC	CASSKPGLAGNEQFF
-	TRBV19	-	TRBJ1-5	TGTGCCAGTAGGGGAAGGGGAAATAGCAATCAGCCCCAGCATTTT	CASRGRGNSNQPQHF
-	TRBV6-2/TRBV6-3	TRBD1	TRBJ2-1	TGTGCCAGCAGTTACATTCAGGGGGACGAGCAGTTCTTC	CASSYIQGDEQFF
once	TRBV7-9	TRBD1	TRBJ1-2	TGTGCCAGCAGCTTATTGACAGGGGGCAGTGGCTACACCTTC	CASSLLTGGSGYTF
-	TRBV5-4	TRBD1	TRBJ2-7	TGTGCCAGCAGCTTGGCCCTAGACAGGGCTTACGAGCAGTACTTC	CASSLALDRAYEQYF
once	TRBV5-1	-	TRBJ2-2	TGCGCCAGCAGCCCGGTGGAGGGAAGAAGAGCCGGGGAGCTGTTTTTT	CASSPVEGRRAGELFF
few	TRBV5-4	TRBD2	TRBJ2-3	TGTGCCAGCAGTCCGCAGGGACTAGCCACAGATACGCAGTATTTT	CASSPQGLATDTQYF
-	TRBV7-2	TRBD1	TRBJ2-7	TGTGCCAGCAGGCTGAAATCCGGGACAGGCTCCTACGAGCAGTACTTC	CASRLKSGTGSYEQYF
-	TRBV29-1	TRBD1	TRBJ2-1	TGCAGCGTTGGGGCGTGGACAGGGATTGGGTACAATGAGCAGTTCTTC	CSVGAWTGIGYNEQFF
-	TRBV9	TRBD2	TRBJ2-7	TGTGCCAGCAGCGTAGGGGCGGGGGTCTCCTACGAGCAGTACTTC	CASSVGAGVSYEQYF
-	TRBV11-3	TRBD1	TRBJ2-2	TGTGCCAGCAGCTTCGAGGGGGCAGAATCCACCGGGGAGCTGTTTTTT	CASSFEGAESTGELFF
-	TRBV24-1	TRBD1	TRBJ1-2	TGTGCCACCAGTGATACGCGACAGGGGGGTTATGGCTACACCTTC	CATSDTRQGGYGYTF
-	TRBV5-1	TRBD1	TRBJ2-1	TGCGCCAGCAGCTCGGGACAGGGAGGCCACAATGAGCAGTTCTTC	CASSSGQGGHNEQFF
-	TRBV5-1	-	TRBJ1-1	TGCGCCAGCAGCGGACGGGGGAACACTGAAGCTTTCTTT	CASSGRGNTEAFF
-	TRBV14	TRBD1	TRBJ2-3	TGTGCCAGCAGCCCCCGCAGACAGGGTCTATCGGATACGCAGTATTTT	CASSPRRQGLSDTQYF
-	TRBV7-7	TRBD2	TRBJ2-3	TGTGCTAGCAGCTTAGGAACTAGCGGGGGCACAGATACGCAGTATTTT	CASSLGTSGGTDTQYF
many	TRBV9	TRBD2	TRBJ2-3	TGTGCCAGCAGCGTAGTGGTGAGCGGGGGGCGAGATACGCAGTATTTT	CASSVVVSGGRDTQYF
-	TRBV19	-	TRBJ1-5	TGTGCCAGTAGGGACAGTAGAACAAGCAATCAGCCCCAGCATTTT	CASRDSRTSNQPQHF
-	TRBV24-1	-	TRBJ2-3	TGTGCCACCAGTGACCACAGGGATAACACAGATACGCAGTATTTT	CATSDHRDNTDTQYF
-	TRBV7-6	-	TRBJ1-6	TGTGCCAGCAGCTTATCGATACAGTCTTATAATTCACCCCTCCACTTT	CASSLSIQSYNSPLHF
-	TRBV7-2	TRBD2	TRBJ2-3	TGTGCCAGCAGCTTAGCCACTAGCGGGCTCTTTAGCACAGATACGCAGTATTTT	CASSLATSGLFSTDTQYF
-	TRBV28	TRBD2	TRBJ2-5	TGTGCCAGCAGGGACTGGGGGGGGGAGACCCAGTACTTC	CASRDWGGETQYF